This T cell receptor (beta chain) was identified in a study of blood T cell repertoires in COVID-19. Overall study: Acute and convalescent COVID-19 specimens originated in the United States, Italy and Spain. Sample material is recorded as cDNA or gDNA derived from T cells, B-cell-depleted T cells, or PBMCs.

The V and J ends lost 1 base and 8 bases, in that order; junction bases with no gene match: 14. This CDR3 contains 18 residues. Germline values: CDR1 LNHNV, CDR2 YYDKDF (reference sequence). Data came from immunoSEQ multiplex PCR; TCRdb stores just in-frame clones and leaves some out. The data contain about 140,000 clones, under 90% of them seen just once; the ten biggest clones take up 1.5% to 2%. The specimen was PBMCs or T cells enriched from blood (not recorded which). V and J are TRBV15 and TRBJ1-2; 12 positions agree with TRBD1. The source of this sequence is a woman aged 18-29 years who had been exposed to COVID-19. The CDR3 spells CATSRGGTGGLREDGYTF. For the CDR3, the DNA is TGTGCCACCAGCAGAGGGGGGACAGGGGGCCTGCGGGAAGACGGCTACACCTTC.